This T cell receptor beta chain was sequenced in a study of T cells expressing NK-cell markers. Turning to this clonotype: What it binds is unknown.

Whole-study results and caveats: A handful of donors showed these clonotypes also leading the CD3+CD56-NKG2C+ fraction.

No DNA is given; TCRdb re-called the 5' RACE reads and lists each CDR3 protein once. The listing records hundreds of thousands of distinct CDR3 sequences. Germline values: CDR1 GTSNPN, CDR2 SVGIG (reference sequence). The CDR3 loop spans 11 amino acids. Sequenced material: blood T cells: a sorted CD56 or NKG2C T cell subset, CD4+ or CD8+ T cells, or bulk PBMC T cells (not recorded which). The rearrangement links TRBV30 to TRBJ2-1; the D call of TRBD1 rests on TCRdb alone, since no DNA is present to check it. The receptor was isolated from a woman aged 18 to 75 in good health. The CDR3 spells CAWSGRHEQFF.